Following are 12 T cell receptor beta chains from one sample sequenced in a study of blood T cell repertoires in COVID-19. Here immunoSEQ multiplex PCR was the method, and the copy in TCRdb shows in-frame clones only, minus some. The profile covers roughly 33,000 clones, with roughly 88% appearing a single time and approximately 6.7% taken by the ten largest. Sequenced material: peripheral blood. Receptor source: a human donor in a cohort sampled during active COVID-19.

The chain joins TRBV4-1 to TRBJ2-7, with a possible D match to TRBD2 (6 bases). The CDR3 covers 14 residues. Deletions cut 4 bases from V and 2 bases from J, with 12 bases between. The V gene's germline CDR1 is MGHRA and CDR2 YSYEKL. CDR3 amino acids: CASSPLWGAYEQYF. The DNA for the CDR3 is TGCGCCAGCAGCCCCCTTTGGGGGGCCTACGAGCAGTACTTC.

The rearrangement links TRBV5-1 to TRBJ2-1; 10 bases agree with TRBD2. In germline, CDR1 is SGHRS, CDR2 YFSETQ. The junction had 5 bases not matched to a gene; V was cut back by 1 base and J by 7 bases. The CDR3 totals 15 residues. In DNA, the CDR3 is TGCGCCAGCAGCTTGATTAGCGGGAGGTGGAATGAGCAGTTCTTC. Its protein product is CASSLISGRWNEQFF.

This clone was seen a single time. The chain carries TRBV18 and TRBJ2-7; a possible D gene is TRBD1 (5 bases). The CDR3 runs to 13 residues. V lost 6 bases and J 7 bases, leaving 16 bases between the germline ends. Germline values: CDR1 KGHSH, CDR2 LQKENI. Here the CDR3 reads CASSKTETGEQYF. CDR3 sequence (DNA): TGTGCCAGCTCCAAGACAGAAACTGGGGAGCAGTACTTC.

This chain connects TRBV9 to TRBJ2-3; 8 bases map to TRBD2. The CDR3 covers 15 residues. Trimming at V came to 6 bases and at J to 2 bases, leaving 8 bases not matched to a gene. CDR1 SGDLS and CDR2 YYNGEE come from the germline V gene. The CDR3 DNA follows: TGTGCCAGCACCGGCAGCGGGAGAGTCACAGATACGCAGTATTTT. Translated, it gives CASTGSGRVTDTQYF.

The chain has TRBV7-6 and TRBJ1-5; tentatively, D is TRBD1 (6 bases). Trimming left V 1 base short and J 6 bases short, with 10 bases between. This CDR3 contains 14 residues. CDR1 and CDR2 from the germline V gene are SGHVS and FNYEAQ. For the CDR3, the DNA is TGTGCCAGCAGCTTAGGCAGGGGTACTCAGCCCCAGCATTTT. Its protein is CASSLGRGTQPQHF.

The chain couples TRBV28 to TRBJ1-5; tentative D call: TRBD1 (6 bases). The CDR3 consists of 14 residues. CDR1 MDHEN and CDR2 SYDVKM come from the germline V gene. Deletions cut 2 bases from V and 6 bases from J, with 11 bases between. The CDR3 coding sequence is TGTGCCAGCAGTTTAGGACAGATGATTCAGCCCCAGCATTTT. This encodes CASSLGQMIQPQHF.

V and J are TRBV7-2 and TRBJ2-7; no clear D. Trimming removed 5 bases at V and 3 bases at J, with 8 bases between. The CDR3 has 12 residues. Germline V gene lookup returns CDR1 SGHTA and CDR2 FQGNSA. The CDR3 DNA reads as TGTGCCAGCAGCCTCCTTTTCTACGAGCAGTACTTC. This sequence encodes CASSLLFYEQYF.

In its sample, this clone was seen once. This chain joins TRBV7-9 and TRBJ2-7, with a weak D call TRBD2 (6 bases). The CDR3 length is 14 residues. Trimming took 5 bases from V and 5 from J, leaving 16 bases between them. From germline, CDR1 is SEHNR and CDR2 FQNEAQ (reference sequence). CDR3 in amino acids: CASSPGRLVHEQYF. The CDR3 coding sequence is TGTGCCAGCAGCCCAGGGAGGTTAGTACACGAGCAGTACTTC.

This clone was seen a single time. This rearrangement joins TRBV19 to TRBJ2-7; D might be TRBD1 (5 bases). Trimming removed 1 base from V and 0 bases from J, with 13 bases in between. The CDR3 is 16 amino acids. Germline CDR1 reads LNHDA; CDR2 reads SQIVND (reference sequence). As DNA, the CDR3 is TGTGCCAGTAGTATAGGGTTAGGGGTCAGCTCCTACGAGCAGTACTTC. It codes for CASSIGLGVSSYEQYF.

The chain combines TRBV19 with TRBJ2-5, with TRBD2 matching 10 bases. The trim removed 7 bases at V and 5 bases at J, leaving 13 bases unmatched. This CDR3 has 16 residues. Germline V gene sequence: CDR1 LNHDA, CDR2 SQIVND (reference sequence). In nucleotides, the CDR3 is TGTGCCAGTAAGATCACCGGGACTAGCGACTGGGAGACCCAGTACTTC. Its protein product is CASKITGTSDWETQYF.

V usage is TRBV28 and J usage is TRBJ2-7; TRBD2 aligns across 10 bases. CDR3 size: 14 residues. With 6 bases clipped from V and 2 bases from J, the junction kept 4 bases outside the gene matches. CDR1 is MDHEN, CDR2 SYDVKM, per germline. The CDR3 loop reads CASRSGRAPYEQYF. CDR3 in DNA: TGTGCCAGCAGGAGCGGGAGGGCCCCCTACGAGCAGTACTTC.

The chain joins TRBV10-3 to TRBJ1-1; no clear D gene. CDR3 length equals 12 residues. From germline, CDR1 is ENHRY and CDR2 SYGVKD. Trimming pared 2 bases from V and 8 bases from J, leaving 9 bases between. The CDR3 protein is CAISEGRNEAFF. The CDR3, as DNA: TGTGCCATCAGTGAGGGCAGGAACGAAGCTTTCTTT.